These T cell receptor beta chains were read from a single sample in a study of CD8+ T cells in alopecia areata. Libraries were prepared by immunoSEQ multiplex PCR; TCRdb keeps only in-frame clonotypes and omits some of them. The sample lists about 92,000 clones, around 40% occurring once. Sample: CD8+ T cells sorted from blood, taken at week 24, from a patient treated with tofacitinib. The receptors were sampled from a human donor with alopecia areata. The conserved cysteine and the conserved F or W are not part of the CDR3 here. Fields, in order: V gene, CDR3 protein.

TRBV18 ASSPGSPLNTEAF
TRBV6-5 ASSLRQGTEAF
TRBV6-5 ASAPGRAREQY
TRBV6-1 ASSPEVTNEKLF
TRBV6-5 ASSYFREGNEQY
TRBV2 ASSRTSGRPTDTQY
TRBV29-1 SGRRGAEAF
TRBV10-2 ASLGEGGELF
TRBV5-1 ASSLAGIAGDEQF
TRBV4-3 ASSRDGSYNEQF
TRBV7-9 ASSFTVTGELF
TRBV27 ASSWGGNQY
TRBV29-1 SVRLGTPGEQY
TRBV29-1 SVPGTENTGELF
TRBV14 ASSQDLGGELF
TRBV27 ASSPRGQGYGEQF
TRBV12-5 ASGLFGTSGSDEQF
TRBV23-1 ASSQSVTTGEHYT
TRBV25-1 ASSKDAGQETQY
TRBV4-1 ASSHQLSGMETQY
TRBV7-9 ASSSGLAGGRKTQY
TRBV5-6 ASSLDRHGTDTQY
TRBV18 ASSPTYGQGVTEAF
TRBV29-1 SVRGYGYT
TRBV29-1 SALTGGGTEAF
TRBV4-1 ASSPYLPGPSYNEQF
TRBV9 ASNTGPKDIQY